These 21 T cell receptor beta chains were all obtained from the same sample, sequenced in a study of blood T cell repertoires in COVID-19. This table comes from immunoSEQ multiplex PCR, and its TCRdb copy is limited to in-frame clones, with some not included. The table lists about 350,000 clones, about 87% of them singletons. The specimen sequenced was peripheral blood. Receptors were obtained from a man aged 30 to 45 with COVID-19, enrolled during active disease.

The chain uses TRBV9 and TRBJ1-2, with a tentative D call TRBD1 (6 bases). CDR1 and CDR2 from the germline V gene are SGDLS and YYNGEE. The CDR3 loop spans 14 amino acids. The germline V and J ends were trimmed by 0 bases and 0 bases, with 6 bases remaining between them. CDR3: CASSVAGANYGYTF. Written as DNA, the CDR3 is TGTGCCAGCAGCGTAGCAGGGGCTAACTATGGCTACACCTTC.

This clone was detected a few times. V is TRBV2 and J is TRBJ1-6; 7 bases line up with TRBD1. The CDR3 has 14 amino acids. CDR1 and CDR2 (germline): SNHLY, FYNNEI. The V segment lost 9 bases and the J segment 5 bases; nucleotides outside the gene matches: 7. The CDR3 region is CARRVGTDNSPLHF. The CDR3 DNA follows: TGTGCCAGGCGGGTGGGGACAGATAATTCACCCCTCCACTTT.

The chain joins TRBV4-1 to TRBJ2-7; D is undetermined. Germline assignment: CDR1 MGHRA and CDR2 YSYEKL. V lost 1 base to trimming and J lost 3 bases, with 10 bases between them. The CDR3 is made up of 14 amino acids. The CDR3 region has the DNA TGCGCCAGCAGCCAAGTGTTGCTAGACTACGAGCAGTACTTC. Translation: CASSQVLLDYEQYF.

V and J are TRBV5-1 and TRBJ2-2, with D hard to call. This CDR3 is built from 15 residues. Germline V gene sequence: CDR1 SGHRS, CDR2 YFSETQ. V gave up 1 base and J gave up 0 bases, with 7 bases separating them. CDR3: CASSLSTANTGELFF. The CDR3 DNA is TGCGCCAGCAGCTTGTCCACAGCGAACACCGGGGAGCTGTTTTTT.

The chain couples TRBV19 to TRBJ2-3; 7 bases agree with TRBD1. The CDR3 totals 15 residues. Losses at the gene ends were 7 bases for V and 2 bases for J; bases not matched to a gene: 9. Germline CDR1 reads LNHDA; CDR2 reads SQIVND (reference sequence). The chain's CDR3 is CASTPDRWDTDTQYF. CDR3 bases: TGTGCCAGTACCCCGGACAGGTGGGACACAGATACGCAGTATTTT.

The rearrangement joins TRBV6-6 to TRBJ2-7; D is unclear. This CDR3 comprises 12 residues. Trimming took 0 bases from V and 4 from J, leaving 4 bases between them. Germline V gives CDR1 MNHNY, CDR2 SVGAGI (reference sequence). The CDR3: CASSYSTYEQYF. CDR3 in DNA: TGTGCCAGCAGTTACTCGACATACGAGCAGTACTTC.

This clone has just one count. V and J are TRBV5-1 and TRBJ2-7; no reliable D call. The germline V gene has CDR1 SGHRS and CDR2 YFSETQ. The CDR3 contains 14 residues. V was pared by 1 base and J by 3 bases, with 11 bases between. CDR3 residues: CASSLSILVYEQYF. The CDR3 nucleotides read TGCGCCAGCAGCTTGTCGATACTTGTCTACGAGCAGTACTTC.

This sequence joins TRBV2 and TRBJ1-4; D may be TRBD1 (6 bases). The V end was cut by 8 bases, the J end by 12 bases, with 16 bases between. The CDR3 loop spans 12 amino acids. The germline gives CDR1 SNHLY, CDR2 FYNNEI. The CDR3, as DNA: TGTGCCAGCGCGAAGACAGGTCCCGAACTGTTTTTT. Translating it yields CASAKTGPELFF.

The CDR3 is CASSLGLAGGPRYGELFF. In DNA, the CDR3 is TGTGCCAGCAGCTTAGGGCTAGCGGGGGGGCCCCGGTACGGGGAGCTGTTTTTT. The genes are TRBV7-2 and TRBJ2-2; TRBD2 aligns across 12 bases. V dropped 1 base and J dropped 7; count of bases not matched to a gene: 10. Per the germline V gene, CDR1 is SGHTA and CDR2 is FQGNSA. This CDR3 contains 18 residues.

This chain links TRBV7-2 with TRBJ2-3, with 15 bases fitting TRBD2. This CDR3 is built from 15 residues. Germline-derived CDR1 and CDR2 are SGHTA and FQGNSA. V was pared by 5 bases and J by 8 bases, with 5 bases of the junction left unmatched. DNA of the CDR3: TGTGCCAGCAGCCTGGGACTAGCGGGAGGACTTACGCAGTATTTT. Protein sequence: CASSLGLAGGLTQYF. The full variable domain, its missing parts supplied by reference TRBV7-2 and TRBJ2-3, is GAGVSQSPSNKVTEKGKDVELRCDPISGHTALYWYRQSLGQGLEFLIYFQGNSAPDKSGLPSDRFSAERTGGSVSTLTIQRTQQEDSAVYLCASSLGLAGGLTQYFGPGTRLTVL.

The chain combines TRBV27 with TRBJ2-1, with a weak D call TRBD1 (6 bases). Germline CDR1 MNHEY, CDR2 SMNVEV (reference sequence). The CDR3 has 15 residues. V gave up 3 bases and J gave up 8 bases, with 17 bases separating them. The CDR3 sequence is CASSLAGVGLYEQFF. Here the CDR3 DNA reads TGTGCCAGCAGTTTGGCAGGGGTAGGCTTGTATGAGCAGTTCTTC.

This clone showed up just once. The chain combines TRBV25-1 with TRBJ1-3; a possible D gene is TRBD1 (5 bases). This CDR3 is built from 18 residues. Germline CDR1 is MGHDK and CDR2 is SYGVNS. The V end lost 3 bases, the J end lost 0 bases, and 18 bases lay between the germline ends. The CDR3 is CASSDPGGHPYSGNTIYF. The CDR3 DNA sequence: TGTGCCAGCAGTGACCCCGGTGGACACCCTTACTCTGGAAACACCATATATTTT.

The chain is built from TRBV12-3 or TRBV12-4 and TRBJ1-5; D might be TRBD1 (5 bases). The V end lost 6 bases, the J end lost 3 bases, and 9 bases lay between the germline ends. The CDR3 runs 13 residues. The CDR3 protein is CASSPGSNQPQHF. CDR3 bases: TGTGCCAGCAGCCCAGGGTCCAATCAGCCCCAGCATTTT.

The genes are TRBV19 and TRBJ1-1; D might be TRBD1 (6 bases). The germline V and J ends were trimmed by 3 bases and 1 base, with 12 bases remaining between them. Germline V CDR1 and CDR2: LNHDA, SQIVND (reference sequence). The CDR3 extends over 15 amino acids. As DNA, the CDR3 is TGTGCCAGTAGTATGGGTCTCAGGGGGAACACTGAAGCTTTCTTT. It is translated as CASSMGLRGNTEAFF.

The rearrangement joins TRBV18 to TRBJ2-7; maybe TRBD1 (5 bases). The CDR3 extends over 13 amino acids. Trimming left V 2 bases short and J 5 bases short, with 10 bases between. Germline lookup yields CDR1 KGHSH and CDR2 LQKENI. CDR3 nucleotides: TGTGCCAGCTCACCATTGGCAGGGAACGAGCAGTACTTC. Residues: CASSPLAGNEQYF.

V and J are TRBV9 and TRBJ1-1; D is unclear. Between the trimmed V and J ends, which lost 2 bases and 4 bases, there was a span of 12 bases. This CDR3 is built from 14 residues. Germline V gene data show CDR1 as SGDLS and CDR2 as YYNGEE. CDR3 DNA sequence: TGTGCCAGCAGCGTTATGGGAGACCTCACTGAAGCTTTCTTT. Translated, it gives CASSVMGDLTEAFF.

The chain is built from TRBV5-1 and TRBJ2-1; no firm D call. V shed 7 bases and J shed 0 bases, with 11 bases lying between them. The CDR3 consists of 14 residues. CDR1 is SGHRS and CDR2 is YFSETQ in the germline V gene. The CDR3 sequence: CASYPGNSYNEQFF. CDR3 nucleotides: TGCGCCAGCTATCCAGGAAACTCCTACAATGAGCAGTTCTTC.

The chain carries TRBV28 and TRBJ1-3, with D tentatively TRBD1 (5 bases). Germline V gene lookup returns CDR1 MDHEN and CDR2 SYDVKM. CDR3 length: 15 amino acids. Between the trimmed V and J ends, which lost 5 bases and 2 bases, there was a span of 13 bases. The chain's CDR3 is CASSPGHVPGNTIYF. The CDR3 region has the DNA TGTGCCAGCAGTCCTGGACACGTACCTGGAAACACCATATATTTT.

This clone came up a few times. The chain employs TRBV6-2 or TRBV6-3 and TRBJ2-1; 8 bases are a match to TRBD1. The V gene end was trimmed by 5 bases and the J gene end by 0 bases; junction bases not matched to a gene: 9. CDR1 MNHEY and CDR2 SVGEGT come from the germline V gene. The CDR3 spans 17 residues. The CDR3 DNA follows: TGTGCCAGCAGTGGACAGGGTGTCCCCCACTCCTACAATGAGCAGTTCTTC. Its translation is CASSGQGVPHSYNEQFF.

On this clone: Other DNA sequences in the same sample also yield this CDR3. The chain joins TRBV19 to TRBJ1-1, with TRBD1 identical over 7 bases. CDR3 length: 13 amino acids. Germline values: CDR1 LNHDA, CDR2 SQIVND (reference sequence). V was clipped by 5 bases and J by 4 bases; unmatched bases: 4. CDR3 bases: TGTGCCAGTAGTTCATCAGGGGGCACTGAAGCTTTCTTT. Encoded protein: CASSSSGGTEAFF.

V usage is TRBV15 and J usage is TRBJ1-1; 11 nucleotides align to TRBD1. Germline V CDR1 and CDR2: LNHNV, YYDKDF (reference sequence). CDR3 length: 18 amino acids. J lost 1 base, V lost 0 bases, and 7 bases had no gene match. Written as DNA, the CDR3 is TGTGCCACCAGCAGAGACCGGGACAGGGGGAGGACGAACACTGAAGCTTTCTTT. Protein: CATSRDRDRGRTNTEAFF.